This T cell receptor beta chain originates from a study of technical replicates of blood from a few donors. V dropped 0 bases and J dropped 5; count of bases not matched to a gene: 12. This CDR3 region has 17 residues. Germline loops: CDR1 SGHAT, CDR2 FQNNGV. Generated by immunoSEQ multiplex PCR, the TCRdb table keeps only in-frame clones and is missing some. The sample holds about 76,000 clones, roughly 92% seen once. The chain links TRBV11-2 to TRBJ2-5; TRBD2 matches 7 bases. The source is a human donor in good health. Input material: T cells isolated from PBMCs. The CDR3 region is CASSLDHVLAGWETQYF. CDR3 DNA: TGTGCCAGCAGCTTAGATCATGTATTAGCGGGTTGGGAGACCCAGTACTTC.